A single sample is the source of the 21 T cell receptor beta chains below, sequenced in a study of spatial heterogeneity in lung cancer. TCRdb analysed the 5' RACE reads with MiXCR anew, one entry per CDR3 protein. Of 43,000 or so distinct CDR3 sequences in the sample, under 7.5% were seen once. This sample's time point: sample taken at primary tumor resection. The sequences come from PBMCs, collected at surgery. These receptors were obtained from a female donor with early-stage non-small cell lung cancer.

This clonotype appeared many times. This sequence joins TRBV7-2 and TRBJ1-1, with TRBD1 matching 8 bases. The CDR3 is 17 residues long. The V segment lost 1 base and the J segment 5 bases; nucleotides outside the gene matches: 12. The germline V gene encodes CDR1 SGHTA and CDR2 FQGNSA. The CDR3 DNA reads as TGTGCCAGCAGCTTAGTCGGTACAGGGGGAGGAGGAACTGAAGCTTTCTTT. Amino acids: CASSLVGTGGGGTEAFF. The whole variable domain, filled in from reference TRBV7-2 and TRBJ1-1, reads GAGVSQSPSNKVTEKGKDVELRCDPISGHTALYWYRQSLGQGLEFLIYFQGNSAPDKSGLPSDRFSAERTGGSVSTLTIQRTQQEDSAVYLCASSLVGTGGGGTEAFFGQGTRLTVV.

This clonotype has ten or more counts. This chain connects TRBV24-1 to TRBJ1-4, with unresolved D. The germline gives CDR1 KGHDR, CDR2 SFDVKD. The CDR3 length is 15 residues. V gave up 2 bases and J gave up 8 bases, with 14 bases separating them. DNA of the CDR3: TGTGCCACCAGTGATTCCCGGGCCGGGGAGGAAAAACTGTTTTTT. This encodes CATSDSRAGEEKLFF.

The V and J genes are TRBV20-1 and TRBJ2-2; D possibly corresponds to TRBD2 (5 bases). Germline CDR1 DFQATT, CDR2 SNEGSKA (reference sequence). With 6 bases removed from V and 3 bases from J, the gap between germline ends came to 14 bases. CDR3 size: 14 residues. The CDR3 DNA is TGCAGTGCGCCAAGGTCACTAGACACCGGGGAGCTGTTTTTT. As protein: CSAPRSLDTGELFF.

This chain uses TRBV5-1 with TRBJ1-2, with D hard to call. This CDR3 comprises 13 residues. CDR1 is SGHRS and CDR2 is YFSETQ in the germline V gene. V lost 6 bases to trimming and J lost 4 bases, with 13 bases between them. CDR3 DNA: TGCGCCAGCACCGACTCAGGAAGCTATGGCTACACCTTC. Translation gives CASTDSGSYGYTF.

This clonotype was recorded a few times. This chain joins TRBV4-1 and TRBJ1-6; D is undetermined. This CDR3 is 16 amino acids long. Deletions cut 0 bases from V and 10 bases from J, with 16 bases between. Germline V gene lookup returns CDR1 MGHRA and CDR2 YSYEKL. This CDR3 is CASSQDHTSRVSPLHF. The CDR3 nucleotides read TGCGCCAGCAGCCAAGATCATACGTCGCGAGTCTCACCCCTCCACTTT.

The CDR3 spells CSAEFRARFTDTQYF. The DNA for the CDR3 is TGCAGTGCTGAGTTCAGGGCAAGATTCACAGATACGCAGTATTTT. The V and J genes are TRBV20-1 and TRBJ2-3; weak D call: TRBD1 (5 bases). Germline V gene sequence: CDR1 DFQATT, CDR2 SNEGSKA (reference sequence). The CDR3 consists of 15 residues. V dropped 5 bases and J dropped 2 bases, with 17 bases sitting between them.

Only a few counts were recorded for this clonotype. V and J are TRBV7-2 and TRBJ1-3; no reliable D call. V gave up 2 bases and J gave up 0 bases, with 11 bases separating them. This CDR3 contains 16 residues. From germline, CDR1 is SGHTA and CDR2 FQGNSA. The CDR3 region is CASSLLGISSGNTIYF. CDR3 nucleotides: TGTGCCAGCAGCTTACTTGGCATTAGCTCTGGAAACACCATATATTTT.

In this sample, this clonotype turned up many times. This chain connects TRBV5-4 to TRBJ1-1; D remains ambiguous. Germline assignment: CDR1 SGHNT and CDR2 YYREEE (reference sequence). There are 15 residues in the CDR3. V lost 4 bases to trimming and J lost 0 bases, with 13 bases between them. The CDR3 DNA is TGTGCCAGCAGCCCTCCGGGAGGCATGAACACTGAAGCTTTCTTT. Its protein product is CASSPPGGMNTEAFF.

This clonotype was picked up a small number of times. The rearrangement uses TRBV7-2 and TRBJ1-3, with D hard to call. Germline lookup yields CDR1 SGHTA and CDR2 FQGNSA. This CDR3 is 13 amino acids long. Deletions cut 1 base from V and 5 bases from J, with 6 bases between. The CDR3 loop is CASSLGLRNTIYF. CDR3 DNA sequence: TGTGCCAGCAGCTTAGGACTGAGAAACACCATATATTTT.

This clonotype was seen more than once but under ten times. This chain joins TRBV7-2 and TRBJ2-5; perhaps TRBD2 as D (6 bases). V was cut by 5 bases and J by 6 bases, with 13 bases left in between. Germline CDR1 reads SGHTA; CDR2 reads FQGNSA. The CDR3 is made up of 13 amino acids. CDR3 in amino acids: CASSAGTGKTQYF. The DNA of the CDR3 is TGTGCCAGCAGCGCGGGGACGGGGAAGACCCAGTACTTC.

This clonotype was seen ten or more times. This sequence joins TRBV4-1 and TRBJ1-1; TRBD1 agrees at 10 bases. Germline lookup yields CDR1 MGHRA and CDR2 YSYEKL. The CDR3 is 17 residues long. After removal of 0 bases from V and 1 base from J, the junction contained 5 bases not matched to a gene. CDR3 DNA sequence: TGCGCCAGCAGCCAAGACGACAGGGGGCTGGGGAACACTGAAGCTTTCTTT. Translation gives CASSQDDRGLGNTEAFF.

This sequence joins TRBV13 and TRBJ1-2, with 8 bases matching TRBD1. Germline CDR1 and CDR2: PRHDT and FYEKMQ (reference sequence). With 1 base clipped from V and 8 bases from J, the junction kept 6 bases outside the gene matches. The length of the CDR3 is 14 residues. This CDR3 is CASSLDGQGRGYTF. In DNA form, the CDR3 reads TGTGCCAGCAGCTTAGACGGACAGGGTCGCGGCTACACCTTC.

This clonotype was counted at least ten times. V is TRBV11-2 and J is TRBJ2-7; 9 bases agree with TRBD1. Germline CDR1 and CDR2: SGHAT and FQNNGV. The CDR3 is 16 residues long. V gave up 9 bases and J gave up 6 bases; unmatched junction bases: 18. CDR3 DNA: TGTGCCAGTAGCCCCAGCCCCGGGACAGGGACTCGCGAGCAGTACTTC. Translating it yields CASSPSPGTGTREQYF.

In its sample, this clonotype was seen a few times. V gene TRBV18 combines with J gene TRBJ2-2; D is unresolved. The CDR3 extends over 11 amino acids. The germline CDR1 and CDR2 sequences are KGHSH and LQKENI. V was pared by 2 bases and J by 8 bases, with 3 bases between. The CDR3 sequence: CASSPTGELFF. As DNA, the CDR3 is TGTGCCAGCTCACCAACGGGGGAGCTGTTTTTT.

Many counts were recorded for this clonotype. The CDR3 coding sequence is TGTGCCAGCAGACATACAGGGGGCGGAAACACCATATATTTT. Its protein is CASRHTGGGNTIYF. The gene calls are TRBV12-3 or TRBV12-4 and TRBJ1-3; 9 bases map to TRBD1. CDR3 size: 14 residues. J was trimmed by 4 bases and V by 6 bases; bases with no gene match: 4.

This clonotype has ten or more counts. The chain joins TRBV6-2 or TRBV6-3 to TRBJ1-1, with unresolved D. The V end lost 6 bases, the J end lost 4 bases, and 9 bases lay between the germline ends. The CDR3 extends over 12 amino acids. CDR1 and CDR2 from the germline V gene are MNHEY and SVGEGT. The CDR3 region is CASSQKTTEAFF. In DNA, the CDR3 is TGTGCCAGCAGCCAAAAAACCACTGAAGCTTTCTTT.

In its sample, this clonotype was seen a few times. The V gene is TRBV20-1, the J gene TRBJ1-1; D is ambiguous. Germline lookup yields CDR1 DFQATT and CDR2 SNEGSKA (reference sequence). The CDR3 extends over 11 amino acids. V shed 2 bases and J shed 8 bases, with 9 bases lying between them. The CDR3, as DNA: TGCAGTGCTAGATTTACAGCAGAAGCTTTCTTT. The encoded protein is CSARFTAEAFF.

In its sample, this clonotype was seen a few times. V gene TRBV6-1 combines with J gene TRBJ1-3; D unresolved. CDR1 and CDR2 (germline): MNHNS, SASEGT. V dropped 2 bases and J dropped 5 bases, with 16 bases sitting between them. The CDR3 runs 16 residues. Written as DNA, the CDR3 is TGTGCCAGCAGTGAACTCCGGAATTCAATCAGAAACACCATATATTTT. Translated: CASSELRNSIRNTIYF.

Ten or more counts support this clonotype. The V gene is TRBV6-6, the J gene TRBJ2-5, with TRBD1 matching over 7 bases. This CDR3 has 16 amino acids. With 0 bases clipped from V and 3 bases from J, the junction kept 7 bases outside the gene matches. Germline CDR1 MNHNY, CDR2 SVGAGI (reference sequence). CDR3 DNA sequence: TGTGCCAGCAGTTACTCGAGTACAGGGGAAAAAGAGACCCAGTACTTC. This encodes CASSYSSTGEKETQYF.

J is TRBJ2-7 and V is TRBV12-3 or TRBV12-4, with 8 bases fitting TRBD1. The CDR3 extends over 13 amino acids. V trimming: 5 bases; J trimming: 5 bases; junction bases outside the gene matches: 5. CDR3 sequence: CASSPDRGHEQYF. In DNA, the CDR3 is TGTGCCAGCAGTCCAGACAGGGGCCACGAGCAGTACTTC.

This clonotype was recorded many times. The chain uses TRBV20-1 and TRBJ2-3, with D tentatively TRBD1 (6 bases). CDR3 size: 13 residues. The V end was cut by 3 bases, the J end by 1 base, with 8 bases between. Germline CDR1 and CDR2: DFQATT and SNEGSKA (reference sequence). This CDR3 reads CSARAGGTDTQYF. DNA of the CDR3: TGCAGTGCTAGGGCAGGGGGCACAGATACGCAGTATTTT.